This TCR beta chain is from a study of PD-1 blockade in classical Hodgkin lymphoma. Assay: immunoSEQ multiplex PCR; the TCRdb copy retains only in-frame clones and omits some. The table lists about 22,000 clones, approximately 65% of them singletons. Time point meaning: cycle 4 day 1 (C4D1), after 5 to 7 weeks of nivolumab. Relapse after autologous stem cell transplantation occurred in every patient, and brentuximab vedotin exposure varied. Isolation of CD4+ T cells from thawed PBMCs was performed by magnetic negative selection. Here the sequenced sample was CD4+ T cells from blood, taken before the fourth cycle of nivolumab. The receptor's source is a human donor with classical Hodgkin lymphoma.

CDR3 protein: CASSILPGQGAYEQYF. CDR3 bases: TGTGCCAGTAGTATCCTCCCGGGACAGGGTGCCTACGAGCAGTACTTC. This sequence joins TRBV19 and TRBJ2-7; 9 nucleotides agree with TRBD1. The V and J ends lost 3 bases and 2 bases, in that order; junction bases with no gene match: 8. The CDR3 is 16 residues long. Germline CDR1 reads LNHDA; CDR2 reads SQIVND (reference sequence).